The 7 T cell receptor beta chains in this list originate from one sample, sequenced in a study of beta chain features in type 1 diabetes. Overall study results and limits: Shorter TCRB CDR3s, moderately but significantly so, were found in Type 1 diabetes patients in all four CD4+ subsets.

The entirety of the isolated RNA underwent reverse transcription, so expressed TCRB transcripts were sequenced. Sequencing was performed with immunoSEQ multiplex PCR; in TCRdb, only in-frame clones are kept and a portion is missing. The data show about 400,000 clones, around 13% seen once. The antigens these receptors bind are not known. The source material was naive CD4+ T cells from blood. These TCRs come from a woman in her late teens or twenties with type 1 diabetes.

The CDR3 sequence is CASSLELAGAAEQYF. DNA for the CDR3: TGTGCCAGCAGTTTAGAACTAGCGGGAGCCGCCGAGCAGTACTTC. The V gene is TRBV28, the J gene TRBJ2-7; 11 bases line up with TRBD2. The length of the CDR3 is 15 residues. In germline, CDR1 is MDHEN, CDR2 SYDVKM. V was pared by 2 bases and J by 6 bases, with 6 bases of the junction left unmatched.

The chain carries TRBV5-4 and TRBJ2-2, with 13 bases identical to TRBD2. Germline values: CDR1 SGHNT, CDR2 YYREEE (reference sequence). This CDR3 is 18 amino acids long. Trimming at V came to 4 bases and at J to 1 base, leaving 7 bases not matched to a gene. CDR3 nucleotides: TGTGCCAGCAGCCCCTACGGACTAGCGGGAGTGAACACCGGGGAGCTGTTTTTT. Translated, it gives CASSPYGLAGVNTGELFF.

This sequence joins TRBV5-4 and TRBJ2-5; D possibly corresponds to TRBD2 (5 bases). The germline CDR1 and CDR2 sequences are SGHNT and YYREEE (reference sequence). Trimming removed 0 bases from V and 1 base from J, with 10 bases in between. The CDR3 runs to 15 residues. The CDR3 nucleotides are TGTGCCAGCAGCTTGGCGTCTAGCTTCCAAGAGACCCAGTACTTC. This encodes CASSLASSFQETQYF.

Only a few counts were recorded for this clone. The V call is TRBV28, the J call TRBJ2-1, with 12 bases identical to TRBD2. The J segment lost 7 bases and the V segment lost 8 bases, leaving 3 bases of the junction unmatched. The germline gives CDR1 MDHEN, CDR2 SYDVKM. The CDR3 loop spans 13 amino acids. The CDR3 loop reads CASVTSGSNEQFF. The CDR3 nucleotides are TGTGCCAGCGTGACTAGCGGGAGTAATGAGCAGTTCTTC.

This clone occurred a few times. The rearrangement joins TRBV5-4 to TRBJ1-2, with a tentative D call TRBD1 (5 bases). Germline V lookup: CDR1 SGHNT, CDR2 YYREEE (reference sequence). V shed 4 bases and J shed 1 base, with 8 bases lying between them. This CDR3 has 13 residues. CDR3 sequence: CASSIDSNYGYTF. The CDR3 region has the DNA TGTGCCAGCAGCATCGACAGTAACTATGGCTACACCTTC.

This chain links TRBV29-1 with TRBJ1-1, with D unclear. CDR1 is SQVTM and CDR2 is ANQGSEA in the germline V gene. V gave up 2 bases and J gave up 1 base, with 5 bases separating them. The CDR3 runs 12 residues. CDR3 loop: CSVERRNTEAFF. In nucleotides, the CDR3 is TGCAGCGTTGAACGGAGGAACACTGAAGCTTTCTTT. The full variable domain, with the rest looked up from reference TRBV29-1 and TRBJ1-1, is SAVISQKPSRDICQRGTSLTIQCQVDSQVTMMFWYRQQPGQSLTLIATANQGSEATYESGFVIDKFPISRPNLTFSTLTVSNMSPEDSSIYLCSVERRNTEAFFGQGTRLTVV.

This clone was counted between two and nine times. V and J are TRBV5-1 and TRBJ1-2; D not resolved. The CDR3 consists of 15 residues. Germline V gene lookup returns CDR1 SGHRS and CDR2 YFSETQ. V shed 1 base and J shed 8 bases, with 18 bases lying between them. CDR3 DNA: TGCGCCAGCAGCTTGTCTAGCCCCTTGGTACGGGGCTACACCTTC. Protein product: CASSLSSPLVRGYTF.